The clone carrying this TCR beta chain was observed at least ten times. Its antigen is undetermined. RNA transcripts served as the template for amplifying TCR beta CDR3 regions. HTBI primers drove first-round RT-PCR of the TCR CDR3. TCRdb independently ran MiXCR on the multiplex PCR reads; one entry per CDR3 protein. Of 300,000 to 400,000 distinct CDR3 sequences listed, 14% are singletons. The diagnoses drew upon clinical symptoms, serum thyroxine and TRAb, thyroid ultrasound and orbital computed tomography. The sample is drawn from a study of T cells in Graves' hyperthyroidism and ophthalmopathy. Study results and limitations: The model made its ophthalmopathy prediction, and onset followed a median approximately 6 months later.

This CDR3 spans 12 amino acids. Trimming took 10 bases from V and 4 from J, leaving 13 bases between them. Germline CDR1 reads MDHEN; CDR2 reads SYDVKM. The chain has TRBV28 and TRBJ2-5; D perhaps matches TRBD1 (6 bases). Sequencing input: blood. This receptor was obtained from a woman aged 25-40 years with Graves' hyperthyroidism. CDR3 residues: CATLIRGETQYF. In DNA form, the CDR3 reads TGTGCCACCCTGATCAGGGGAGAGACCCAGTACTTC. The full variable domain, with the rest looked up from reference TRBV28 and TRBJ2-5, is DVKVTQSSRYLVKRTGEKVFLECVQDMDHENMFWYRQDPGLGLRLIYFSYDVKMKEKGDIPEGYSVSREKKERFSLILESASTNQTSMYLCATLIRGETQYFGPGTRLLVL.